This entry is about one T cell receptor beta chain. Its cognate antigen has yet to be identified. There are no base qualities to consult, and no much larger clone falls within one base. The junction carries 8 bases between V and J, which are trimmed by 6 bases and 4 bases respectively. The germline V gene yields SGHRS for CDR1 and YFSETQ for CDR2. From its cysteine to its phenylalanine, the CDR3 spans 11 amino acids. The only DNA kept is the CDR3, 33 bases in frame from the first base. The sample's time point, from its label and the paper: roughly 9-day in vitro stimulation with candidate neoantigen peptide 5. For each enrolled patient, mismatch repair deficiency was established using either polymerase chain reaction or immunohistochemistry. TCR sequencing was performed for three patients who responded to pembrolizumab therapy. Each of seven ELISpot-reactive candidate neoantigen peptides was used in a roughly ten-day in vitro stimulation prior to TCR sequencing. A control culture lacking peptide was run in an identical manner and was used as the baseline for calculation of clone fold changes. In the phase II trial, pembrolizumab PD-1 blockade was tested prospectively in advanced mismatch repair-deficient cancers, no matter which tissue of origin the cancers came from.

These data belong to a study of PD-1 blockade in mismatch repair-deficient tumors (dated by TCRdb to 2016 to 2017). Regarding the complete study: Between late 2013 and September 2016, the trial enrolled 86 consecutive patients with some twelve types of mismatch repair-deficient cancer, all of whom had received prior treatment and were progressing. Tumor-associated T cell clones in the peripheral blood of patients responding to PD-1 blockade were tracked using deep sequencing of TCR CDR3 regions. The study at large found these results: Clones residing in the tumor, which were often undetectable in blood before treatment, expanded quickly after pembrolizumab and then contracted, generally before radiologic responses. Clonal expansion was elicited by three of the seven peptides, yielding over a hundred unique blood TCRs of which seven were also found in tumor, and every positive peptide was derived from frameshift mutations.

Library generation was performed with the immunoSEQ multiplex PCR assay. In the original analysis: A clone was classified as neoantigen-specific if the clone expanded significantly in response to the relevant peptide and did not expand significantly in response to any other peptide tested. In TCRdb, the immuneACCESS table is reduced to in-frame sequences with V and J assigned. These tables do not hold every clone; where another copy was compared, an unresolved V gene accounts for under half, and the others remain unexplained. V and J calls plus clone size are reproduced from that table; the DNA served to infer D and trimming. Counted in this sample were 16,000 or so clones; roughly 80% of them appeared once. Around 9.9% of the sample rests with the top ten.

The chain is encoded by TRBV5-1 joined to TRBJ2-7; TRBD2 is a possible D gene, resting on 5 matching bases. The specimen comprised cells cultured in vitro, sampled from a patient treated with pembrolizumab. The clonotype comes from an adult with mismatch repair-deficient cancer. The sequenced DNA is TGCGCCAGCAAACGGGGTTACGAGCAGTACTTC. The encoded protein is CASKRGYEQYF.